This T cell receptor (beta chain) was observed in a study of OX40 agonist ivuxolimab in advanced cancers. CDR3 length equals 13 residues. Germline values: CDR1 SNHLY, CDR2 FYNNEI. V was clipped by 6 bases and J by 3 bases, with 11 bases between them. Method: immunoSEQ multiplex PCR; TCRdb's copy keeps in-frame clones and lacks some. The data contain 75,000 to 90,000 clones, roughly 92% of them seen just once; the ten biggest clones take up 0.65%. This clonotype originated in an adult with an advanced solid tumor such as melanoma, head and neck, liver or kidney cancer. This rearrangement joins TRBV2 to TRBJ2-5; D is ambiguous. The source was CD4+ or CD8+ T cells sorted from blood, collected in a trial of the OX40 agonist ivuxolimab. The CDR3 DNA reads as TGTGCCAGCAGATCGGCTGGGGAAGAGACCCAGTACTTC. It codes for CASRSAGEETQYF.